This TCR beta chain was profiled in a study of shared clonotypes between healthy human individuals. TCRdb keeps only in-frame clones here, not all; method: immunoSEQ multiplex PCR. This sample has 1.6 million or so clones, with roughly 97% found just once. Germline V gene lookup returns CDR1 KGHSH and CDR2 LQKENI. Trimming removed 3 bases at V and 5 bases at J, with 13 bases between. This CDR3 spans 14 amino acids. This clone was seen a single time. Sample: naive CD4+ T cells sorted from blood. Noted subset: CD45RA+ positively selected. This sequence joins TRBV18 and TRBJ1-2; D gene ambiguous. The clonotype comes from a man between 25 and 39 years old in good health. The CDR3 protein is CASSPLKGLYGYTF. Written as DNA, the CDR3 is TGTGCCAGCTCACCGTTGAAAGGTCTTTATGGCTACACCTTC.